This T cell receptor (beta chain) was sequenced for a study of PD-1 blockade in classical Hodgkin lymphoma. Study-level results: Any patient who commenced nivolumab under 1 year after ASCT was excluded. Patients newly diagnosed and complete responders had comparable baseline diversity. It was reported that newly diagnosed patients had less baseline TCR diversity than healthy donors.

The data were produced by immunoSEQ multiplex PCR, yet TCRdb's version contains in-frame clones alone and is incomplete. The repertoire holds some 96,000 clones, with more than 85% as singletons. The CDR3 covers 16 residues. CDR1 MGHRA and CDR2 YSYEKL come from the germline V gene. V was pared by 0 bases and J by 1 base, with 4 bases of the junction left unmatched. On this clone itself: The antigen is not known.

Time point defined: cycle 4 day 1 (C4D1), after five to seven weeks of nivolumab. With no exception, relapse followed autologous stem cell transplantation in all patients, and brentuximab vedotin exposure varied. When best responses were assessed, they were complete response, partial response or progressive disease. The receptor was isolated from a human donor with classical Hodgkin lymphoma. The material sequenced was peripheral blood mononuclear cells (PBMCs), taken before the fourth cycle of nivolumab. The chain joins TRBV4-1 to TRBJ2-7; 9 nucleotides line up with TRBD1. The CDR3 loop reads CASSQDRTGVSYEQYF. The CDR3 DNA is TGCGCCAGCAGCCAAGATCGGACAGGGGTTTCCTACGAGCAGTACTTC.